The 31 T cell receptor beta chains below come from one sample, sequenced in a study of T cells after yellow fever vaccination. TCRdb redid the calling of the 5' RACE reads with MiXCR, one entry per CDR3 protein. Among under 300,000 distinct CDR3 sequences listed, approximately 13% were seen once. Source: CD4+ T cells sorted from PBMCs, taken 45 days after the yellow fever booster vaccination. The receptors derive from a man between 25 and 39 years old who received the YFV17D yellow fever vaccine.

The rearrangement joins TRBV4-2 to TRBJ2-2, with D possibly TRBD2 on 5 matching bases. Germline V lookup: CDR1 LGHNA, CDR2 YNFKEQ. The CDR3 is 16 amino acids. V gave up 3 bases and J gave up 0 bases, with 11 bases separating them. CDR3 bases: TGTGCCAGCAGCCAGGTTGAGCGGACGAACACCGGGGAGCTGTTTTTT. As protein: CASSQVERTNTGELFF.

This clonotype was recorded at least ten times. Germline and junction disagree at one end, which may indicate a read error. The chain couples TRBV5-1 to TRBJ2-1; 10 positions match TRBD2. This CDR3 comprises 14 residues. Germline CDR1 and CDR2: SGHRS and YFSETQ. As DNA, the CDR3 is TGTGCCAGCAGCTTAGGACTAGCGGACAATGAGCAGTTCTTC. Encoded protein: CASSLGLADNEQFF.

The sample holds a few counts of this clonotype. The rearrangement links TRBV5-1 to TRBJ2-5; D is ambiguous. V lost 2 bases to trimming and J lost 0 bases, with 5 bases between them. CDR3 length equals 13 residues. CDR1 SGHRS and CDR2 YFSETQ come from the germline V gene. The CDR3 coding sequence is TGCGCCAGCAGCTTAGAAGACCAAGAGACCCAGTACTTC. It encodes CASSLEDQETQYF.

The rearrangement links TRBV12-5 to TRBJ1-1; D is unclear. CDR3 length: 12 residues. V was shortened by 5 bases and J by 4 bases, with 8 bases between the two germline ends. Germline CDR1 is LGHNT and CDR2 is FRNRAP. CDR3 region: CASGVGVTEAFF. The CDR3 nucleotides are TGTGCTAGTGGTGTTGGTGTCACTGAAGCTTTCTTT.

This clonotype turned up a few times. The CDR3 spells CSARDPRRDEQYF. As DNA, the CDR3 is TGCAGTGCTAGAGATCCCAGGCGTGACGAGCAGTACTTC. The chain carries TRBV20-1 and TRBJ2-7; no definite D call. The V end was cut by 0 bases, the J end by 5 bases, with 11 bases between. The CDR3 spans 13 residues. Germline CDR1 is DFQATT and CDR2 is SNEGSKA (reference sequence).

A few counts support this clonotype. The chain uses TRBV30 and TRBJ2-7, with 7 bases aligning to TRBD2. This CDR3 has 14 amino acids. Trimming at V came to 4 bases and at J to 2 bases, leaving 8 bases not matched to a gene. CDR1 GTSNPN and CDR2 SVGIG come from the germline V gene (reference sequence). In nucleotides, the CDR3 is TGTGCCTGGAATGGCGGGAGCGCGGCCTACGAGCAGTACTTC. Its protein is CAWNGGSAAYEQYF.

This clonotype was counted a few times. Mismatch with germline at one junction end may stem from a read error. CDR3 sequence reads: CAPSGQKTSGRRNEQFF. CDR3 nucleotide sequence: TGTGCCCCCAGCGGCCAGAAAACTAGCGGGAGACGTAATGAGCAGTTCTTC. V is TRBV24-1 and J is TRBJ2-1, with 11 nucleotides matching TRBD2. The CDR3 has 17 residues. Germline V gives CDR1 KGHDR, CDR2 SFDVKD.

This sequence joins TRBV5-1 and TRBJ2-1; 15 nucleotides line up with TRBD2. The trim removed 3 bases at V and 5 bases at J, leaving 9 bases unmatched. Germline V gene sequence: CDR1 SGHRS, CDR2 YFSETQ. There are 18 residues in the CDR3. This CDR3 reads CASSWGTSGRISDNEQFF. The CDR3 nucleotides read TGCGCCAGCAGCTGGGGGACTAGCGGGAGGATCAGCGACAATGAGCAGTTCTTC. Supplemented by reference TRBV5-1 and TRBJ2-1, the full variable domain reads KAGVTQTPRYLIKTRGQQVTLSCSPISGHRSVSWYQQTPGQGLQFLFEYFSETQRNKGNFPGRFSGRQFSNSRSEMNVSTLELGDSALYLCASSWGTSGRISDNEQFFGPGTRLTVL.

A few counts support this clonotype. CDR3: CASSKLDRPYEQYF. In DNA, the CDR3 is TGTGCCAGTAGTAAACTCGACAGACCCTACGAGCAGTACTTC. J is TRBJ2-7 and V is TRBV19, with a weak D call TRBD1 (5 bases). Germline V lookup: CDR1 LNHDA, CDR2 SQIVND (reference sequence). The CDR3 covers 14 residues. The V end was cut by 4 bases, the J end by 2 bases, with 12 bases between.

The V and J genes are TRBV7-2 and TRBJ2-7; no clear D gene. Per the germline V gene, CDR1 is SGHTA and CDR2 is FQGNSA. The V gene lost 0 bases and the J gene lost 8 bases, with 14 bases spanning the gap. CDR3 length: 14 amino acids. CDR3 sequence (DNA): TGTGCCAGCAGCTTAGCGACTGGGGTGAAGAAGCAGTACTTC. It codes for CASSLATGVKKQYF.

This chain joins TRBV28 and TRBJ2-7; 11 bases are a match to TRBD2. Germline CDR1 MDHEN, CDR2 SYDVKM. This CDR3 has 14 amino acids. V shed 7 bases, J shed 2 bases, and the junction held 4 bases outside the gene matches. This CDR3 reads CASNRLAGTYEQYF. The CDR3 DNA is TGTGCCAGCAACAGACTAGCGGGAACCTACGAGCAGTACTTC.

This clonotype has a count of ten or more. The chain carries TRBV7-6 and TRBJ2-5; 7 positions match TRBD2. V dropped 5 bases and J dropped 3; count of bases not matched to a gene: 6. The length of the CDR3 is 14 residues. Looked up from germline, CDR1 is SGHVS and CDR2 is FNYEAQ. In DNA form, the CDR3 reads TGTGCCAGCAGCGCCCCCGGACTAGAAGAGACCCAGTACTTC. It codes for CASSAPGLEETQYF.

This clonotype was detected only a few times. The chain combines TRBV9 with TRBJ2-5, with 8 bases that match TRBD2. V lost 3 bases and J lost 7; bases outside the gene matches: 2. The CDR3 runs to 12 residues. Per the germline V gene, CDR1 is SGDLS and CDR2 is YYNGEE. The CDR3 region is CASSAAGGTQYF. CDR3 nucleotide sequence: TGTGCCAGCAGCGCGGCGGGAGGGACCCAGTACTTC.

This clonotype was seen just once. CDR3 loop: CASSPLENTDTQYF. The CDR3 region has the DNA TGTGCCAGCTCACCACTAGAAAACACAGATACGCAGTATTTT. The chain combines TRBV18 with TRBJ2-3, with no clear D. This CDR3 is 14 amino acids long. The germline CDR1 and CDR2 sequences are KGHSH and LQKENI. V lost 1 base to trimming and J lost 2 bases, with 7 bases between them.

This clonotype has a handful of counts. The rearrangement joins TRBV7-2 to TRBJ1-4; TRBD1 agrees at 8 bases. Germline V gene data show CDR1 as SGHTA and CDR2 as FQGNSA. The V and J ends lost 3 bases and 5 bases, in that order; junction bases with no gene match: 5. The CDR3 has 15 amino acids. The CDR3 region is CASSFRAGGNEKLFF. The CDR3 region has the DNA TGTGCCAGCAGCTTTCGGGCAGGGGGCAATGAAAAACTGTTTTTT.

Of note for this clonotype: At one of its ends the junction is not consistent with the germline gene, which may arise from a read error. The V gene is TRBV12-3 or TRBV12-4, the J gene TRBJ1-4; D is possibly TRBD1 (5 bases). The CDR3 spans 16 residues. In DNA, the CDR3 is TGTGCCAGCACTGAAAAGAGGACACCTGGGGGGGAAAAACTGATTTTT. It specifies CASTEKRTPGGEKLIF.

Notes on this clonotype: One end of the junction is discordant with germline, which a read error may explain. This chain connects TRBV6-5 to TRBJ2-2; D gene uncertain. The CDR3 extends over 14 amino acids. CDR1 is MNHEY and CDR2 is SVGAGI in the germline V gene. CDR3: CASSYVENTRELFF. The CDR3 nucleotides are TGTGCCAGCAGTTACGTAGAGAACACCCGGGAGCTGTTTTTT.

J is TRBJ2-1 and V is TRBV29-1; the D gene is possibly TRBD1 (6 bases). Germline V lookup: CDR1 SQVTM, CDR2 ANQGSEA. The V and J ends lost 6 bases and 7 bases respectively, with 10 bases between them. This CDR3 comprises 11 residues. The CDR3 region is CSVNQGNEQFF. The CDR3 region has the DNA TGCAGCGTAAATCAGGGGAATGAGCAGTTCTTC.

This chain connects TRBV3-1 to TRBJ2-1; 10 positions match TRBD2. The V gene's germline CDR1 is LGHDT and CDR2 YNNKEL (reference sequence). This CDR3 spans 16 amino acids. J lost 4 bases, V lost 8 bases, and 11 bases had no gene match. The chain's CDR3 is CASAKAGTSAYNEQFF. CDR3 bases: TGTGCCAGCGCCAAAGCCGGGACTAGCGCTTACAATGAGCAGTTCTTC.

This clonotype showed up just a few times. The DNA of the CDR3 is TGCAGTGCTAGAGATCTTGAGACTAGCACCGAGCAGTACTTC. It codes for CSARDLETSTEQYF. The chain links TRBV20-1 to TRBJ2-7; TRBD2 agrees at 7 bases. Germline loops: CDR1 DFQATT, CDR2 SNEGSKA (reference sequence). The V and J ends lost 0 bases and 6 bases, in that order; junction bases with no gene match: 8. The CDR3 has 14 residues.

This clonotype has more than one count but fewer than ten. The chain couples TRBV5-1 to TRBJ2-3; D perhaps matches TRBD2 (7 bases). In germline, CDR1 is SGHRS, CDR2 YFSETQ. Trimming stripped 7 bases from V and 4 bases from J, with 16 bases between. The CDR3 spans 14 residues. The CDR3 sequence: CASGGASVSDTQYF. CDR3 nucleotide sequence: TGCGCCAGCGGGGGGGCCTCGGTATCAGATACGCAGTATTTT.

This clonotype was seen only a few times. The chain uses TRBV5-1 and TRBJ2-5; D ambiguous. Between the trimmed V and J ends, which lost 2 bases and 5 bases, there was a span of 16 bases. Germline values: CDR1 SGHRS, CDR2 YFSETQ. This CDR3 has 15 amino acids. DNA of the CDR3: TGCGCCAGCAGCTTCCCAACACCCGGAATGGAGACCCAGTACTTC. Its protein is CASSFPTPGMETQYF. Complete variable domain (other parts from reference TRBV5-1 and TRBJ2-5): KAGVTQTPRYLIKTRGQQVTLSCSPISGHRSVSWYQQTPGQGLQFLFEYFSETQRNKGNFPGRFSGRQFSNSRSEMNVSTLELGDSALYLCASSFPTPGMETQYFGPGTRLLVL.

The CDR3 protein is CASSFIAGEVQELFF. CDR3 bases: TGTGCCAGCAGCTTTATAGCGGGAGAAGTGCAAGAGCTGTTTTTT. V and J are TRBV5-5 and TRBJ2-2; 9 bases are a match to TRBD2. Per germline, CDR1 SGHKS and CDR2 YYEKEE (reference sequence). CDR3 length: 15 amino acids. Unmatched junction bases numbered 10, after V lost 2 bases and J lost 11 bases.

Ten or more counts support this clonotype. The chain links TRBV5-6 to TRBJ2-3; TRBD2 is a possible D gene (6 bases). Looked up from germline, CDR1 is SGHDT and CDR2 is YYEEEE. The CDR3 consists of 15 residues. V lost 3 bases, J lost 4 bases, and 15 bases lay in between. This CDR3 is CASSWRRPGADTQYF. In DNA form, the CDR3 reads TGTGCCAGCAGCTGGAGGCGGCCGGGGGCAGATACGCAGTATTTT.

This clonotype was observed a handful of times. The rearrangement joins TRBV7-8 to TRBJ2-1, with 10 bases lining up with TRBD2. Germline trimming cut 1 base from V and 4 bases from J; bases unmatched to any gene: 1. The CDR3 sequence is 15 residues long. CDR1 is SGHVS, CDR2 FQNEAQ, per germline. The CDR3 bases are TGTGCCAGCAGCTTAGGGGGACTAGCGTACAATGAGCAGTTCTTC. This translates into CASSLGGLAYNEQFF. The whole variable domain, remainder taken from reference TRBV7-8 and TRBJ2-1, is GAGVSQSPRYKVAKRGQDVALRCDPISGHVSLFWYQQALGQGPEFLTYFQNEAQLDKSGLPSDRFFAERPEGSVSTLKIQRTQQEDSAVYLCASSLGGLAYNEQFFGPGTRLTVL.

The chain couples TRBV5-6 to TRBJ2-1; TRBD2 matches at 8 bases. Germline loops: CDR1 SGHDT, CDR2 YYEEEE. Trimming cost V 0 bases and J 6 bases; bases outside gene matches: 2. This CDR3 has 14 residues. CDR3 in amino acids: CASSLEGLVNEQFF. The CDR3 region has the DNA TGTGCCAGCAGCTTGGAGGGACTAGTCAATGAGCAGTTCTTC.

This clonotype turned up a few times. The chain links TRBV11-2 to TRBJ1-5; D uncertain. Looked up from germline, CDR1 is SGHAT and CDR2 is FQNNGV. The CDR3 runs 18 residues. The ends were cut back, 1 base at V and 0 bases at J, with 16 bases in the middle. The CDR3 protein is CASSLGGNLVASNQPQHF. CDR3 coding DNA: TGTGCCAGCAGCTTAGGAGGAAACCTAGTCGCTAGCAATCAGCCCCAGCATTTT.

V and J are TRBV7-2 and TRBJ2-7, with TRBD1 matching over 8 bases. J lost 4 bases, V lost 5 bases, and 7 bases had no gene match. This CDR3 comprises 14 residues. Germline CDR1 and CDR2: SGHTA and FQGNSA. CDR3 nucleotides: TGTGCCAGCAGCGGTCAGGACAGGGTGTACGAGCAGTACTTC. Its translation: CASSGQDRVYEQYF.

This clonotype was counted only a few times. This sequence joins TRBV2 and TRBJ2-3, with D possibly being TRBD1 (6 bases). CDR3 size: 16 residues. CDR1 and CDR2 (germline): SNHLY, FYNNEI. V lost 8 bases and J lost 1, with 19 bases in between. CDR3 protein: CASEGTPGMGTDTQYF. The DNA of the CDR3 is TGTGCCAGCGAGGGGACACCTGGTATGGGCACAGATACGCAGTATTTT.

This clonotype occurred a few times. V gene TRBV5-1 combines with J gene TRBJ1-1; no clear D gene. The V gene's germline CDR1 is SGHRS and CDR2 YFSETQ. This CDR3 is built from 15 residues. Trimming left V 1 base short and J 1 base short, with 11 bases between. CDR3 nucleotides: TGCGCCAGCAGCTTGATACGGCAATCGAACACTGAAGCTTTCTTT. It yields the protein CASSLIRQSNTEAFF.

The chain combines TRBV12-3 or TRBV12-4 with TRBJ2-2; D may be TRBD2 (6 bases). The CDR3 consists of 16 residues. Deletions cut 5 bases from V and 4 bases from J, with 17 bases between. The CDR3 here is CASSAPGSGLTGELFF. The CDR3 DNA sequence: TGTGCCAGCAGTGCCCCGGGTAGCGGCCTCACCGGGGAGCTGTTTTTT.